The next 27 T cell receptor beta chains were all read from a single sample in a study of spatial heterogeneity in lung cancer. One entry per CDR3 protein, called by TCRdb with MiXCR from the 5' RACE reads. The top ten hold approximately 7.4% of the sample, which has 20,000 to 25,000 distinct CDR3 sequences, 4.5% to 5.5% seen once. Described time point: sample taken at primary tumor resection. The sample was PBMCs, taken at surgery. All receptors derive from a male donor with early-stage non-small cell lung cancer.

This clonotype showed up many times. This chain links TRBV27 with TRBJ1-5; D uncertain. The germline V and J ends were trimmed by 2 bases and 2 bases, with 10 bases remaining between them. CDR3 length: 15 residues. Germline V lookup: CDR1 MNHEY, CDR2 SMNVEV (reference sequence). DNA for the CDR3: TGTGCCAGCAGTTTAAGTTACATCCGCAATCAGCCCCAGCATTTT. Translated, it gives CASSLSYIRNQPQHF.

In this sample, this clonotype turned up many times. As DNA, the CDR3 is TGCAGCGCCCGCGCAGGGGCTAATGAAAAACTGTTTTTT. As protein: CSARAGANEKLFF. The chain combines TRBV29-1 with TRBJ1-4; tentatively, D is TRBD1 (6 bases). The CDR3 is 13 residues long. In germline, CDR1 is SQVTM, CDR2 ANQGSEA. Trimming took off 7 bases at V and 3 bases at J, with 12 bases between the two ends.

In this sample, this clonotype is medium-sized. The chain uses TRBV11-2 and TRBJ2-1; TRBD2 agrees at 12 bases. The V gene end was trimmed by 6 bases and the J gene end by 9 bases; junction bases not matched to a gene: 9. CDR3 length equals 15 residues. Looked up from germline, CDR1 is SGHAT and CDR2 is FQNNGV. The CDR3: CASRPTSGSWGEQFF. The CDR3 bases are TGTGCCAGCAGACCGACTAGCGGGAGTTGGGGTGAGCAGTTCTTC.

This clonotype was seen ten or more times. This rearrangement joins TRBV20-1 to TRBJ2-6; D ambiguous. There are 15 residues in the CDR3. CDR1 DFQATT and CDR2 SNEGSKA come from the germline V gene (reference sequence). V lost 3 bases to trimming and J lost 0 bases, with 9 bases between them. The CDR3 region has the DNA TGCAGTGCTAGTAAACCCCGCTCTGGGGCCAACGTCCTGACTTTC. Protein product: CSASKPRSGANVLTF.

This clonotype occurred many times. The chain links TRBV18 to TRBJ1-5, with D maybe TRBD1 (6 bases). The CDR3 runs 13 residues. The germline CDR1 and CDR2 sequences are KGHSH and LQKENI. V lost 3 bases, J lost 4 bases, and 7 bases lay in between. The CDR3: CASSPQGNQPQHF. As DNA, the CDR3 is TGTGCCAGCTCACCGCAGGGGAATCAGCCCCAGCATTTT.

This clonotype has at least ten counts. The chain links TRBV5-5 to TRBJ1-6; tentatively, D is TRBD1 (6 bases). The V and J ends lost 0 bases and 10 bases respectively, with 14 bases between them. Germline CDR1 is SGHKS and CDR2 is YYEKEE (reference sequence). CDR3 length equals 15 residues. CDR3 residues: CASSLVARGLSPLHF. In DNA form, the CDR3 reads TGTGCCAGCAGCTTGGTCGCCAGGGGATTGTCACCCCTCCACTTT.

This clonotype was seen at least ten times. This sequence joins TRBV20-1 and TRBJ2-7; D perhaps matches TRBD1 (7 bases). The V and J ends lost 1 base and 1 base respectively, with 17 bases between them. The CDR3 consists of 16 residues. CDR1 DFQATT and CDR2 SNEGSKA come from the germline V gene (reference sequence). Here the CDR3 DNA reads TGCAGTGCTAGAGGCGGGACAGCCTCAAGGTCCTACGAGCAGTACTTC. This sequence encodes CSARGGTASRSYEQYF.

Judged by abundance, this clonotype is medium-sized. The J gene is TRBJ2-2, the V gene TRBV5-6; maybe TRBD2 (5 bases). CDR1 is SGHDT, CDR2 YYEEEE, per germline. Between the trimmed V and J ends, which lost 4 bases and 5 bases, there was a span of 6 bases. This CDR3 has 12 residues. CDR3: CASSTGTGELFF. The CDR3 coding sequence is TGTGCCAGCAGCACGGGAACCGGGGAGCTGTTTTTT.

Note on this clonotype: Just one base apart from a much larger clone, this may be a read error. This chain links TRBV7-6 with TRBJ1-3; 7 bases fit TRBD1. Germline-derived CDR1 and CDR2 are SGHVS and FNYEAQ. This CDR3 is 15 amino acids long. As DNA, the CDR3 is TGTGCCAGAAGCTTGGCAGGGGGAACTGGAAACACCATATATTTT. This codes for CARSLAGGTGNTIYF.

The chain links TRBV5-1 to TRBJ2-3; 12 bases map to TRBD2. Germline CDR1 SGHRS, CDR2 YFSETQ. This CDR3 has 17 residues. V shed 4 bases and J 0 bases; nucleotides not matched to a gene: 6. CDR3: CASSPTSGGPSTDTQYF. CDR3 bases: TGCGCCAGCAGCCCGACTAGCGGGGGCCCGAGCACAGATACGCAGTATTTT.

This clonotype was picked up many times. V gene TRBV5-1 combines with J gene TRBJ1-1; D is perhaps TRBD1 (5 bases). Trimming shortened V by 4 bases and J by 1 base, and 14 bases separated the two germline ends. Looked up from germline, CDR1 is SGHRS and CDR2 is YFSETQ. This CDR3 spans 15 amino acids. CDR3: CASSRYQGSNTEAFF. The CDR3 DNA reads TGCGCCAGCAGCCGGTATCAGGGATCGAACACTGAAGCTTTCTTT.

This rearrangement joins TRBV7-3 to TRBJ2-5, with 16 bases that match TRBD2. Losses at the gene ends were 5 bases for V and 3 bases for J; bases not matched to a gene: 3. Looked up from germline, CDR1 is SGHTA and CDR2 is FQGTGA. The CDR3 length is 16 residues. The DNA for the CDR3 is TGTGCCAGCAGCCCCGGGACTAGCGGGAGGGAAGAGACCCAGTACTTC. Its protein product is CASSPGTSGREETQYF.

The rearrangement links TRBV19 to TRBJ2-3, with 10 bases matching TRBD1. V lost 3 bases, J lost 1 base, and 4 bases stayed unmatched. Germline V gene sequence: CDR1 LNHDA, CDR2 SQIVND (reference sequence). The CDR3 extends over 16 amino acids. CDR3 region: CASSIRTGGGTDTQYF. The CDR3 DNA is TGTGCCAGTAGTATTCGGACAGGGGGTGGCACAGATACGCAGTATTTT. The full variable domain, with the rest looked up from reference TRBV19 and TRBJ2-3, is DGGITQSPKYLFRKEGQNVTLSCEQNLNHDAMYWYRQDPGQGLRLIYYSQIVNDFQKGDIAEGYSVSREKKESFPLTVTSAQKNPTAFYLCASSIRTGGGTDTQYFGPGTRLTVL.

This clonotype was observed many times. This chain uses TRBV4-2 with TRBJ2-5; D not certain. V lost 2 bases and J lost 4, with 11 bases in between. Germline lookup yields CDR1 LGHNA and CDR2 YNFKEQ. The CDR3 is 14 amino acids. CDR3 sequence reads: CASSQNDLTETQYF. CDR3 in DNA: TGTGCCAGCAGCCAAAACGACCTCACAGAGACCCAGTACTTC.

The sample holds many counts of this clonotype. J is TRBJ2-2 and V is TRBV7-9; 7 bases match TRBD2. Germline CDR1 SEHNR, CDR2 FQNEAQ (reference sequence). J lost 4 bases, V lost 5 bases, and 10 bases had no gene match. The CDR3 extends over 16 amino acids. CDR3 in amino acids: CASSRTTSSGTGELFF. Written as DNA, the CDR3 is TGTGCCAGCAGCCGAACGACTAGCTCGGGCACCGGGGAGCTGTTTTTT.

This clonotype was recorded at least ten times. The rearrangement uses TRBV7-2 and TRBJ2-6; D is unclear. CDR1 is SGHTA, CDR2 FQGNSA, per germline. The CDR3 covers 15 residues. V gave up 4 bases and J gave up 0 bases, with 7 bases separating them. As DNA, the CDR3 is TGTGCCAGCAGCTCGGGTCTCTCTGGGGCCAACGTCCTGACTTTC. It is translated as CASSSGLSGANVLTF.

Within the sample, this clonotype is medium-sized. The V gene is TRBV10-3, the J gene TRBJ2-7; D uncertain. The germline V gene has CDR1 ENHRY and CDR2 SYGVKD. The CDR3 spans 13 residues. Deletions cut 3 bases from V and 1 base from J, with 7 bases between. CDR3 residues: CAISDGLSYEQYF. The CDR3, as DNA: TGTGCCATCAGTGACGGTTTGTCCTACGAGCAGTACTTC.

This clonotype was recorded many times. The rearrangement joins TRBV7-2 to TRBJ2-7, with D hard to call. V was cut by 1 base and J by 9 bases, with 22 bases left in between. This CDR3 has 16 amino acids. In germline, CDR1 is SGHTA, CDR2 FQGNSA. CDR3 DNA: TGTGCCAGCAGCTTAGGGCCCTCGTCAGAGCGTTCGGGGCAGTACTTC. Its protein product is CASSLGPSSERSGQYF.

The sample holds many counts of this clonotype. The chain recombines TRBV7-6 with TRBJ2-5; D may be TRBD1 (6 bases). In germline, CDR1 is SGHVS, CDR2 FNYEAQ. This CDR3 has 13 residues. V was clipped by 6 bases and J by 4 bases, with 12 bases between them. The CDR3 sequence: CASRAGAGETQYF. In nucleotides, the CDR3 is TGTGCCAGCAGAGCAGGGGCGGGAGAGACCCAGTACTTC. Combining the CDR3 with reference TRBV7-6 and TRBJ2-5 gives the whole variable domain GAGVSQSPRYKVTKRGQDVALRCDPISGHVSLYWYRQALGQGPEFLTYFNYEAQQDKSGLPNDRFSAERPEGSISTLTIQRTEQRDSAMYRCASRAGAGETQYFGPGTRLLVL.

This clonotype is medium-sized by share. V is TRBV20-1 and J is TRBJ2-4; weak D call: TRBD1 (5 bases). This CDR3 spans 14 amino acids. The V gene lost 3 bases and the J gene lost 0 bases, with 9 bases spanning the gap. CDR1 and CDR2 from the germline V gene are DFQATT and SNEGSKA (reference sequence). CDR3 bases: TGCAGTGCTAGCAGGGAACTAGCCAAAAACATTCAGTACTTC. Translated: CSASRELAKNIQYF.

This clonotype is medium-sized in the sample. This CDR3 is CASRISGSYGYTF. The CDR3 DNA reads TGTGCCAGCAGAATTAGCGGCAGTTATGGCTACACCTTC. The V and J genes are TRBV7-9 and TRBJ1-2; D remains unclear. The CDR3 runs to 13 residues. Per the germline V gene, CDR1 is SEHNR and CDR2 is FQNEAQ (reference sequence). V lost 6 bases, J lost 5 bases, and 13 bases lay in between.

In this sample, this clonotype is medium-sized (0.01 to 0.1%). The chain employs TRBV5-1 and TRBJ2-1, with D tentatively TRBD2 (5 bases). In germline, CDR1 is SGHRS, CDR2 YFSETQ. Between the trimmed V and J ends, which lost 5 bases and 5 bases, there was a span of 14 bases. The CDR3 spans 14 residues. As DNA, the CDR3 is TGCGCCAGCAGTTTTACCGGGGTTAACAATGAGCAGTTCTTC. The encoded protein is CASSFTGVNNEQFF.

This clonotype showed up just a few times. One junction end disagrees with the germline gene, perhaps due to a read error. The J gene is TRBJ1-2, the V gene TRBV12-3 or TRBV12-4; D remains unclear. The CDR3 has 15 amino acids. The CDR3 DNA reads as TGTGTCAGCAGTCTAACCGGGGAGGGCGACTATGGCTACACCTTC. Its translation: CVSSLTGEGDYGYTF.

This clonotype came up many times. V gene TRBV24-1 combines with J gene TRBJ2-2; D unclear. The V end was cut by 7 bases, the J end by 7 bases, with 6 bases between. This CDR3 is built from 11 residues. Germline V CDR1 and CDR2: KGHDR, SFDVKD. CDR3 amino acids: CATSLNGELFF. The CDR3, as DNA: TGTGCCACCAGCTTAAACGGGGAGCTGTTTTTT.

In its sample, this clonotype was seen a few times. The chain recombines TRBV6-5 with TRBJ1-6; 12 bases line up with TRBD1. Unmatched junction bases numbered 7, after V lost 6 bases and J lost 10 bases. The CDR3 has 15 amino acids. Germline values: CDR1 MNHEY, CDR2 SVGAGI. CDR3 DNA: TGTGCCAGCAGCCGGGGACAGGGGGCCGGGTCACCCCTCCACTTT. Protein: CASSRGQGAGSPLHF.

This clonotype was detected ten times or more. This rearrangement joins TRBV27 to TRBJ1-6; no clear D. This CDR3 is built from 18 residues. CDR1 is MNHEY and CDR2 is SMNVEV in the germline V gene (reference sequence). Trimming shortened V by 1 base and J by 0 bases, and 13 bases separated the two germline ends. This chain's CDR3 is CASSLFFGESSYNSPLHF. CDR3 bases: TGTGCCAGCAGTTTATTCTTTGGGGAGAGCTCCTATAATTCACCCCTCCACTTT.

This clonotype was found many times. The chain is built from TRBV5-4 and TRBJ1-2; TRBD1 aligns across 8 bases. This CDR3 is built from 13 residues. V dropped 4 bases and J dropped 6; count of bases not matched to a gene: 5. Germline V gene lookup returns CDR1 SGHNT and CDR2 YYREEE (reference sequence). The CDR3 reads CASSLDRVNGYTF. The CDR3 DNA reads as TGTGCCAGCAGCCTGGACAGGGTGAATGGCTACACCTTC.